Following are 14 T cell receptor beta chains from one sample sequenced in a study of shared clonotypes between healthy human individuals. The method was immunoSEQ multiplex PCR; TCRdb's version includes in-frame clones alone and lacks a portion of them. The sample lists around 430,000 clones; roughly 83% were seen once. The sequenced sample consisted of PBMCs. The receptors were sampled from a middle-aged woman in good health. Some clones in this sample may be carry-over from other donors' samples.

In this sample, this clone turned up many times. This sample includes further DNA sequences coding for the same CDR3. The chain employs TRBV2 and TRBJ2-7; TRBD1 agrees at 7 bases. V was clipped by 7 bases and J by 2 bases; unmatched bases: 5. This CDR3 comprises 13 residues. CDR1 is SNHLY, CDR2 FYNNEI, per germline. CDR3 sequence: CASTPGQTYEQYF. Here the CDR3 DNA reads TGTGCCAGCACCCCGGGACAGACCTACGAGCAGTACTTC.

J is TRBJ2-1 and V is TRBV7-6, with 8 bases fitting TRBD2. J lost 2 bases, V lost 5 bases, and 5 bases had no gene match. CDR3 length: 15 residues. Germline CDR1 SGHVS, CDR2 FNYEAQ. The DNA of the CDR3 is TGTGCCAGCAGCCTTAGACTAGCGCCCTACAATGAGCAGTTCTTC. Translation: CASSLRLAPYNEQFF.

The chain is built from TRBV4-2 and TRBJ1-1; D unclear. The CDR3 runs to 15 residues. Trimming shortened V by 0 bases and J by 7 bases, and 15 bases separated the two germline ends. Per the germline V gene, CDR1 is LGHNA and CDR2 is YNFKEQ. The CDR3 loop reads CASSQDSTLQGEAFF. CDR3 sequence (DNA): TGTGCCAGCAGCCAAGATTCGACTCTACAAGGTGAAGCTTTCTTT.

The chain uses TRBV11-2 and TRBJ2-5; 8 bases are shared with TRBD1. Germline V lookup: CDR1 SGHAT, CDR2 FQNNGV. This CDR3 has 14 residues. Trimming at V came to 5 bases and at J to 4 bases, leaving 6 bases not matched to a gene. The CDR3 sequence is CASSATGARETQYF. The CDR3 DNA sequence: TGTGCCAGCAGCGCGACAGGGGCGAGAGAGACCCAGTACTTC.

The chain carries TRBV23-1 and TRBJ2-7; D is possibly TRBD2 (6 bases). TRBV23-1 is designated an ORF whose function remains uncertain. V was clipped by 6 bases and J by 6 bases, with 24 bases between them. The length of the CDR3 is 16 residues. The CDR3 here is CASSQGLSGLRAEQYF. CDR3 DNA: TGCGCCAGCAGCCAGGGATTATCGGGACTCCGGGCCGAGCAGTACTTC.

J is TRBJ2-7 and V is TRBV11-1; 9 bases are shared with TRBD2. This CDR3 is 14 amino acids long. The germline CDR1 and CDR2 sequences are SGHAT and FQDESV (reference sequence). Trimming at V came to 6 bases and at J to 6 bases, leaving 9 bases not matched to a gene. CDR3 sequence (DNA): TGTGCCAGCAGGCTTGGGACTAGCCAGCCCGAGCAGTACTTC. Protein: CASRLGTSQPEQYF.

The chain carries TRBV7-2 and TRBJ1-2; 7 bases match TRBD1. The CDR3 extends over 15 amino acids. Unmatched junction bases numbered 4, after V lost 2 bases and J lost 1 base. Germline CDR1 is SGHTA and CDR2 is FQGNSA. This chain's CDR3 is CASSLQSGGNYGYTF. CDR3 nucleotide sequence: TGTGCCAGCAGCTTACAATCAGGGGGTAACTATGGCTACACCTTC.

This clone was recorded many times. The rearrangement links TRBV6-1 to TRBJ1-3; D is unclear. V was pared by 6 bases and J by 1 base, with 10 bases between. Looked up from germline, CDR1 is MNHNS and CDR2 is SASEGT. CDR3 length: 14 residues. DNA for the CDR3: TGTGCCAGCAGGAAGGAGCCTTCTGGAAACACCATATATTTT. Translating it yields CASRKEPSGNTIYF.

The chain couples TRBV28 to TRBJ1-2; 10 positions match TRBD1. Per the germline V gene, CDR1 is MDHEN and CDR2 is SYDVKM. With V trimmed by 6 bases and J by 5 bases, 18 bases remained unmatched. There are 18 residues in the CDR3. The chain's CDR3 is CASRPESGQGWRLYGYTF. CDR3 in DNA: TGTGCCAGCAGGCCCGAGTCGGGACAGGGGTGGAGGTTGTATGGCTACACCTTC.

The chain has TRBV9 and TRBJ2-3; possible D gene TRBD2, 6 bases. V gave up 4 bases and J gave up 2 bases, with 20 bases separating them. The CDR3 is made up of 17 amino acids. Germline CDR1 and CDR2: SGDLS and YYNGEE. The CDR3 region is CASSFRLDDFTTDTQYF. The CDR3 DNA reads as TGTGCCAGCAGCTTTCGACTAGACGATTTTACCACAGATACGCAGTATTTT.

CDR3 nucleotide sequence: TGCGCCAGCAGCCAAGATGAGGGCAGGGGCTCCTACAATGAGCAGTTCTTC. As protein: CASSQDEGRGSYNEQFF. This chain uses TRBV4-1 with TRBJ2-1; D might be TRBD1 (6 bases). Germline-derived CDR1 and CDR2 are MGHRA and YSYEKL. This CDR3 is 17 amino acids long. V shed 0 bases and J shed 0 bases, with 12 bases lying between them.

The chain combines TRBV11-2 with TRBJ1-1; TRBD1 is a possible D gene (6 bases). Trimming took off 5 bases at V and 8 bases at J, with 12 bases between the two ends. Germline V lookup: CDR1 SGHAT, CDR2 FQNNGV. This CDR3 is 12 amino acids long. The CDR3 sequence: CASSAGDVEAFF. The CDR3 coding sequence is TGTGCCAGCAGCGCAGGGGATGTGGAAGCTTTCTTT.

This chain links TRBV5-1 with TRBJ2-5; 7 nucleotides agree with TRBD1. CDR3 length: 13 amino acids. The trim removed 7 bases at V and 3 bases at J, leaving 6 bases unmatched. The germline V gene has CDR1 SGHRS and CDR2 YFSETQ. The CDR3 loop reads CASSTGVEETQYF. The CDR3 DNA reads TGCGCCAGCTCCACAGGGGTCGAAGAGACCCAGTACTTC.

This sequence joins TRBV5-4 and TRBJ1-2; D possibly corresponds to TRBD1 (5 bases). Looked up from germline, CDR1 is SGHNT and CDR2 is YYREEE (reference sequence). This CDR3 region has 14 residues. The V end lost 1 base, the J end lost 6 bases, and 13 bases lay between the germline ends. DNA of the CDR3: TGTGCCAGCAGCTTGTCAGGGATTGAGAATGGCTACACCTTC. Translated: CASSLSGIENGYTF.